This T cell receptor (beta chain) originates from a study of cytomegalovirus exposure and HLA in healthy donors. This clone came up a few times. The target antigen is unknown. Study-wide findings and caveats: Researchers catalogued approximately 160 TCR beta chains as cytomegalovirus-associated.

Both 60 Vbeta primers and 13 Jbeta primers went into the PCR. TCRdb's copy holds only in-frame clones and misses some; the assay was immunoSEQ multiplex PCR. Of about 80,000 clones detected, around 77% appear once; the ten largest clones hold roughly 22%. This CDR3 comprises 15 residues. CDR1 and CDR2 from the germline V gene are SGHVS and FQNEAQ. The ends were cut back, 2 bases at V and 1 base at J, with 9 bases in the middle. The clonotype was recovered from a woman aged 40 to 50 in good health and CMV-seropositive. The source material was PBMCs. This chain connects TRBV7-8 to TRBJ1-5; TRBD1 might be the D (5 bases). The DNA for the CDR3 is TGTGCCAGCAGCTTATGGGGGGAGAGCAATCAGCCCCAGCATTTT. Protein sequence: CASSLWGESNQPQHF.